This TCR beta chain comes out of a study of regulatory T cells in long-lasting Graves disease. HTBI primers from iRepertoire and Arm-PCR of CDR3 regions yielded the TCR beta libraries. TCRdb called the multiplex PCR reads again in MiXCR, with one record for every CDR3 protein. The top ten hold over 20% of the sample, which has under 300,000 distinct CDR3 sequences, about 18% seen once. Germline V gives CDR1 SEHNR, CDR2 FQNEAQ (reference sequence). The V end was cut by 5 bases, the J end by 7 bases, with 5 bases between. The CDR3 extends over 10 amino acids. Overall study findings and caveats: New patients shared 800 to 1,000 public clonotypes, and persistent patients shared more, with a few thousand.

As for time point: newly diagnosed GD, antithyroid drugs for less than 3 months. Scientists built the TCR library using RNA that was extracted from PBMCs. A word on this clonotype: Its matching antigen is unknown.

The material was peripheral blood mononuclear cells (PBMCs), obtained at new diagnosis, from a patient treated with antithyroid drugs. The V and J genes are TRBV7-9 and TRBJ1-1; no clear D gene. The origin of this receptor is a female donor with Graves disease. CDR3 protein: CASSRNEAFF. The CDR3 DNA is TGTGCCAGCAGCCGTAATGAAGCTTTCTTT.